The sequence of this TCR beta chain was determined in a study of T-cell reconstitution after alpha-beta-depleted transplantation in children. This clonotype was recorded many times. The TCRbeta library incorporated unique molecular identifiers. TCRdb re-analysed the PCR reads in MiXCR, keeping a single row per CDR3 protein. The sample yields about 640,000 distinct CDR3 sequences, around a sixth seen once. This CDR3 is 16 amino acids long. Trimming left V 1 base short and J 2 bases short, with 17 bases between. Germline CDR1 is DFQATT and CDR2 is SNEGSKA (reference sequence). Specimen: PBMCs from the stem cell graft donor, collected from the stem cell graft. This sequence originates from a human donor who donated a stem cell graft to a child with acute myeloid leukemia. J is TRBJ2-5 and V is TRBV20-1; D not resolved. CDR3 DNA sequence: TGCAGTGCTAGAGGGCGCCGATCCGGCAGTCAAGAGACCCAGTACTTC. This gives the protein CSARGRRSGSQETQYF.